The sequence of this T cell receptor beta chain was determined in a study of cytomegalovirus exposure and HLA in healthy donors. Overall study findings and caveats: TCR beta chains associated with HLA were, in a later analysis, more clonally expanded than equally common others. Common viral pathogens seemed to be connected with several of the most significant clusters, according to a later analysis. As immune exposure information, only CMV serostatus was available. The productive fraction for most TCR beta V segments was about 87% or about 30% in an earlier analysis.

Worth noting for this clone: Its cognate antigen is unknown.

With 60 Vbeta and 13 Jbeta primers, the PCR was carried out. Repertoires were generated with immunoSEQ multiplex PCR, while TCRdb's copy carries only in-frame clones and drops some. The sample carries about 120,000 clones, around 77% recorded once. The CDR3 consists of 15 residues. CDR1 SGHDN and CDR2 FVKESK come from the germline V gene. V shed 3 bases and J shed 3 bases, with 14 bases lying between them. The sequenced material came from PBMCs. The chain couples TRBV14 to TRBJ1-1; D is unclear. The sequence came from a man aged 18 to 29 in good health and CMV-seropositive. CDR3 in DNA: TGTGCCAGCAGCCACCTTTGGGAGACCCACACTGAAGCTTTCTTT. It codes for CASSHLWETHTEAFF.